Reported below is one T cell receptor (beta chain). The data were taken from a study of T cell responses to AZD1222 COVID-19 vaccine. V was clipped by 3 bases and J by 10 bases, with 22 bases between them. Germline CDR1 LNHDA, CDR2 SQIVND (reference sequence). This CDR3 is 15 amino acids long. The data were produced by immunoSEQ multiplex PCR, yet TCRdb's version contains in-frame clones alone and is incomplete. Of some 150,000 clones in the sample, more than 80% are singletons; the top ten hold approximately 0.96%. This chain uses TRBV19 with TRBJ2-7; D may be TRBD1 or TRBD2 (6 bases each). The TCR was taken from an adult in good health. The sample in question was peripheral blood, obtained on day 0 of MenACWY control vaccination. CDR3 amino acids: CASSIRGGSGAIQYF. In DNA, the CDR3 is TGTGCCAGTAGTATCAGGGGCGGATCGGGAGCAATACAGTACTTC.